The next 17 T cell receptor beta chains were all read from a single sample in a study of T cells in Graves' hyperthyroidism and ophthalmopathy. The source material, RNA transcripts, was used to amplify TCR beta CDR3 regions. The HTBI set primed first-round TCR CDR3 RT-PCR. TCRdb reanalysed the multiplex PCR reads using MiXCR and keeps one entry per CDR3 protein. The table lists some 800,000 distinct CDR3 sequences, more than 30% of them singletons, with 8.9% in the top ten. Sequencing used blood. These receptors came from a man aged 18 to 35 with Graves' hyperthyroidism.

This sequence joins TRBV29-1 and TRBJ1-4, with 7 bases matching TRBD1. This CDR3 spans 14 amino acids. With V trimmed by 6 bases and J by 3 bases, 7 bases remained unmatched. Germline CDR1 is SQVTM and CDR2 is ANQGSEA. In nucleotides, the CDR3 is TGCAGCGTACGGGACAGCCTCTCTAATGAAAAACTGTTTTTT. Protein product: CSVRDSLSNEKLFF. The variable domain in full, with the rest retrieved from reference TRBV29-1 and TRBJ1-4, is SAVISQKPSRDICQRGTSLTIQCQVDSQVTMMFWYRQQPGQSLTLIATANQGSEATYESGFVIDKFPISRPNLTFSTLTVSNMSPEDSSIYLCSVRDSLSNEKLFFGSGTQLSVL.

A remark on this clonotype: A read error may be the cause here, since a much bigger clone is one base away. It is likely a read error, because the conserved phenylalanine at the end of the CDR3 is missing. CDR3 in DNA: TGTGCCAGCAGCTTAGCGGCAGCCAGCTCCTATAATTCACCCCTCCACCTT. It translates to CASSLAAASSYNSPLHL. This chain uses TRBV7-8 with TRBJ1-6; no firm D call. CDR1 SGHVS and CDR2 FQNEAQ come from the germline V gene. Trimming pared 0 bases from V and 0 bases from J, leaving 9 bases between. The CDR3 length is 17 residues.

This clonotype appeared many times. V usage is TRBV15 and J usage is TRBJ2-7; D gene unclear. The CDR3 length is 13 residues. With 3 bases removed from V and 3 bases from J, the gap between germline ends came to 9 bases. CDR1 is LNHNV and CDR2 is YYDKDF in the germline V gene (reference sequence). This CDR3 is CATSRGLDYEQYF. In nucleotides, the CDR3 is TGTGCCACCAGCAGGGGCCTAGACTACGAGCAGTACTTC.

About this clonotype: It may be a read error: a sequence one base away is much more abundant. This sequence joins TRBV29-1 and TRBJ2-7; 8 bases line up with TRBD1. Germline V lookup: CDR1 SQVTM, CDR2 ANQGSEA. Germline trimming cut 3 bases from V and 2 bases from J; bases unmatched to any gene: 3. The CDR3 sequence is 13 residues long. Here the CDR3 reads CSVEGGQAYEQYF. CDR3 DNA: TGCAGCGTTGAGGGGGGACAGGCCTACGAGCAGTACTTC.

The rearrangement links TRBV6-1 to TRBJ1-2; weak D call: TRBD1 (5 bases). The CDR3 has 13 amino acids. Germline loops: CDR1 MNHNS, CDR2 SASEGT. The germline V and J ends were trimmed by 8 bases and 1 base, with 11 bases remaining between them. The CDR3 nucleotides read TGTGCCAGCTGGTGGCAGGGTAACTATGGCTACACCTTC. This sequence encodes CASWWQGNYGYTF.

This clonotype has a handful of counts. This sequence joins TRBV7-8 and TRBJ2-7; D remains ambiguous. V shed 4 bases and J shed 2 bases, with 24 bases lying between them. Germline lookup yields CDR1 SGHVS and CDR2 FQNEAQ. The CDR3 runs 18 residues. This CDR3 reads CASSSLRPRWLIPYEQYF. As DNA, the CDR3 is TGTGCCAGCAGCTCTCTACGCCCGAGGTGGTTAATTCCCTACGAGCAGTACTTC.

This clonotype was found a few times. The chain employs TRBV29-1 and TRBJ1-5, with TRBD1 as a possible D gene (5 bases). Trimming took 1 base from V and 1 from J, leaving 17 bases between them. Germline V CDR1 and CDR2: SQVTM, ANQGSEA. This CDR3 spans 17 amino acids. The CDR3 region has the DNA TGCAGCGTTGAAGGGTGGGAGGGGTTAGGGAGCAATCAGCCCCAGCATTTT. Encoded protein: CSVEGWEGLGSNQPQHF.

With regard to this clonotype: The germline gene is not matched at one end of the junction; a read error may be the cause. The CDR3 sequence is CTARDISNQPQHF. The DNA for the CDR3 is TGCACTGCTAGAGATATCAGCAATCAGCCCCAGCATTTT. The V and J genes are TRBV20-1 and TRBJ1-5; the D is unclear. The germline V gene encodes CDR1 DFQATT and CDR2 SNEGSKA (reference sequence). The CDR3 loop spans 13 amino acids.

In this sample, this clonotype turned up many times. The chain has TRBV20-1 and TRBJ1-1; no definite D call. V was pared by 0 bases and J by 4 bases, with 6 bases between. Germline V CDR1 and CDR2: DFQATT, SNEGSKA (reference sequence). The CDR3 has 12 amino acids. The CDR3 DNA follows: TGCAGTGCTAGAGATCGGGGCACTGAAGCTTTCTTT. Protein product: CSARDRGTEAFF.

This chain connects TRBV5-1 to TRBJ2-5; D is perhaps TRBD1 (6 bases). V was pared by 5 bases and J by 0 bases, with 11 bases between. The CDR3 runs 14 residues. CDR1 SGHRS and CDR2 YFSETQ come from the germline V gene. CDR3 region: CASSWQGNQETQYF. CDR3 in DNA: TGCGCCAGCAGTTGGCAGGGGAACCAAGAGACCCAGTACTTC.

Concerning this clonotype itself: A junction end diverges from the germline sequence, so it may reflect a read error. V gene TRBV10-3 combines with J gene TRBJ1-6; D ambiguous. The germline gives CDR1 ENHRY, CDR2 SYGVKD. This CDR3 is 8 amino acids long. CDR3 in DNA: TGTGCCATCAGATCCGAGATTTTT. Translating gives CAIRSEIF.

This clonotype was seen once. Possible read error: a much larger clone is one base away. The genes are TRBV25-1 and TRBJ2-5; 9 nucleotides align to TRBD2. Germline V CDR1 and CDR2: MGHDK, SYGVNS. V shed 9 bases, J shed 5 bases, and the junction held 10 bases outside the gene matches. The CDR3 extends over 14 amino acids. CDR3 loop: CARGHAGGVETQYF. CDR3 nucleotide sequence: TGTGCCAGGGGTCATGCGGGGGGGGTGGAGACCCAGTACTTC.

This clonotype was detected only a few times. This chain connects TRBV20-1 to TRBJ2-5; 7 positions agree with TRBD2. CDR3 length: 12 amino acids. Trimming took 6 bases from V and 5 from J; bases not matched to a gene: 6. Germline V gene lookup returns CDR1 DFQATT and CDR2 SNEGSKA (reference sequence). CDR3 bases: TGCAGTGCGAGACTAGCATCGGAGACCCAGTACTTC. This sequence encodes CSARLASETQYF.

The chain links TRBV5-5 to TRBJ1-1, with TRBD1 matching 11 bases. Germline V CDR1 and CDR2: SGHKS, YYEKEE (reference sequence). The CDR3 spans 16 residues. V shed 4 bases and J 3 bases; nucleotides not matched to a gene: 8. The CDR3 reads CASSPGQGATDTEAFF. The CDR3 nucleotides read TGTGCCAGCAGCCCTGGACAGGGGGCGACGGACACTGAAGCTTTCTTT.

In DNA, the CDR3 is TGTGCCAGCAGTTTAGGGGAAACTAGCAATCAGCCCCAGCATTTT. Amino acid sequence: CASSLGETSNQPQHF. The chain carries TRBV12-3 or TRBV12-4 and TRBJ1-5; D call uncertain. CDR3 length: 15 amino acids. V was shortened by 1 base and J by 0 bases, with 7 bases between the two germline ends.

The chain combines TRBV7-2 with TRBJ2-5; D may correspond to TRBD1 or TRBD2 (6 bases each). CDR1 and CDR2 (germline): SGHTA, FQGNSA. Trimming stripped 5 bases from V and 4 bases from J, with 17 bases between. There are 15 residues in the CDR3. CDR3: CASSPLGGIGETQYF. Written as DNA, the CDR3 is TGTGCCAGCAGCCCATTAGGGGGGATCGGAGAGACCCAGTACTTC.

Ten or more counts support this clonotype. V gene TRBV29-1 combines with J gene TRBJ1-1, with TRBD1 matching over 9 bases. The CDR3 contains 16 residues. Trimming at V came to 5 bases and at J to 2 bases, leaving 12 bases not matched to a gene. Germline-derived CDR1 and CDR2 are SQVTM and ANQGSEA. The CDR3 nucleotides read TGCAGCGTTCCCCCTATGGACAGGGGAGATAACACTGAAGCTTTCTTT. Amino acids: CSVPPMDRGDNTEAFF.